Sequencing of this T cell receptor beta chain was carried out in a study of T cells in Graves' hyperthyroidism and ophthalmopathy. The study, taken as a whole, reports: Among clonotypes expanded in thyroid above 0.001, most were also found in blood. A model of 13 V-J features distinguished ophthalmopathy from stable hyperthyroidism.

What was amplified from RNA transcripts were TCR beta CDR3 regions. During a first-round RT-PCR of the TCR CDR3, the HTBI primer set was used. In TCRdb, the multiplex PCR reads were re-called with MiXCR into one record per CDR3 protein. Of roughly 600,000 distinct CDR3 sequences listed, more than 14% are singletons. Patients with ophthalmopathy all had a Clinical Activity Score of at least 3, a NOSPECS grade of at least 4 and duration under 3 months. The study based diagnoses on clinical symptoms, serum thyroxine and TRAb, thyroid ultrasound and orbital computed tomography. This clonotype was seen many times. Its antigen remains unidentified. V shed 4 bases, J shed 4 bases, and the junction held 4 bases outside the gene matches. The CDR3 is 13 amino acids. Germline V gene lookup returns CDR1 SQVTM and CDR2 ANQGSEA.

The sequence came from a woman aged 50 to 60 with Graves' ophthalmopathy. Input material: blood. The rearrangement uses TRBV29-1 and TRBJ2-5, with TRBD2 identical over 9 bases. In nucleotides, the CDR3 is TGCAGCGTTGGCCTAGCGGGAATAGAGACCCAGTACTTC. Protein sequence: CSVGLAGIETQYF.